A single sample gave rise to the 15 T cell receptor beta chains below, sequenced in a study of T-cell reconstitution after alpha-beta-depleted transplantation in children. A TCRbeta library incorporating unique molecular identifiers was prepared. TCRdb fed the PCR reads into MiXCR, producing one record per CDR3 protein. The sample lists over 150,000 distinct CDR3 sequences; 8.5% to 14% were seen once. The sequenced sample was PBMCs, obtained before TCRalphabeta/CD19-depleted stem cell transplant. The receptors come from a boy between 2 and 10 years old with acute myeloid leukemia, due to receive a stem cell transplant.

This clonotype was counted ten times or more. V is TRBV5-6 and J is TRBJ2-1; D might be TRBD2 (5 bases). There are 14 residues in the CDR3. Germline-derived CDR1 and CDR2 are SGHDT and YYEEEE. The germline V and J ends were trimmed by 2 bases and 9 bases, with 15 bases remaining between them. The CDR3 here is CASSFTAQEGEQFF. The CDR3 DNA sequence: TGTGCCAGCAGCTTTACGGCTCAAGAGGGTGAGCAGTTCTTC. The entire variable domain, with the rest obtained from reference TRBV5-6 and TRBJ2-1, is as follows: DAGVTQSPTHLIKTRGQQVTLRCSPKSGHDTVSWYQQALGQGPQFIFQYYEEEERQRGNFPDRFSGHQFPNYSSELNVNALLLGDSALYLCASSFTAQEGEQFFGPGTRLTVL.

The sample holds many counts of this clonotype. The CDR3 nucleotides are TGTGCCAGCAGCTCACCGATTCTTAGGCAGCGAGACACAGATACGCAGTATTTT. Translating gives CASSSPILRQRDTDTQYF. The chain has TRBV11-1 and TRBJ2-3; D uncertain. This CDR3 has 18 amino acids. Trimming took off 4 bases at V and 2 bases at J, with 22 bases between the two ends. Germline-derived CDR1 and CDR2 are SGHAT and FQDESV (reference sequence).

In this sample, this clonotype turned up many times. The genes are TRBV4-1 and TRBJ2-1; TRBD1 is a possible D gene (5 bases). The CDR3 runs to 16 residues. Germline CDR1 MGHRA, CDR2 YSYEKL. With 3 bases removed from V and 7 bases from J, the gap between germline ends came to 19 bases. In DNA form, the CDR3 reads TGCGCCAGCAGCCATAACCCAGGGCCCCCACAGAATGAGCAGTTCTTC. It yields the protein CASSHNPGPPQNEQFF.

This clonotype was detected ten times or more. This chain joins TRBV7-9 and TRBJ2-3; 11 bases line up with TRBD2. The CDR3 consists of 17 residues. CDR1 is SEHNR and CDR2 is FQNEAQ in the germline V gene (reference sequence). J was trimmed by 6 bases and V by 2 bases; bases with no gene match: 10. The DNA of the CDR3 is TGTGCCAGCAGCTTAAGCGGCCTAGCGGGAGGTGCGGATACGCAGTATTTT. Translating gives CASSLSGLAGGADTQYF.

V is TRBV9 and J is TRBJ1-5; D not resolved. The CDR3 contains 15 residues. CDR1 is SGDLS, CDR2 YYNGEE, per germline. Trimming removed 0 bases from V and 4 bases from J, with 11 bases in between. The CDR3: CASSVGATSNQPQHF. The CDR3 bases are TGTGCCAGCAGCGTAGGGGCCACCTCAAATCAGCCCCAGCATTTT.

This clonotype was picked up a small number of times. The V call is TRBV7-3, the J call TRBJ2-1; D ambiguous. Germline V gives CDR1 SGHTA, CDR2 FQGTGA. V lost 1 base and J lost 8, with 9 bases in between. This CDR3 has 13 residues. CDR3 region: CASSLNNVYEQFF. The CDR3 DNA sequence: TGTGCCAGCAGCTTAAATAATGTGTATGAGCAGTTCTTC.

About this clonotype itself: This may be a read error: a much more frequent sequence differs by one nucleotide. The chain employs TRBV3-1 and TRBJ1-5, with 7 bases matching TRBD1. J lost 7 bases, V lost 1 base, and 7 bases had no gene match. The CDR3 totals 15 residues. Germline CDR1 LGHDT, CDR2 YNNKEL (reference sequence). This CDR3 reads CASSQGQGLGQPQHF. The DNA of the CDR3 is TGTGCCAGCAGCCAAGGACAGGGCCTTGGGCAGCCCCAGCATTTT.

This clonotype was seen at least ten times. This chain connects TRBV20-1 to TRBJ2-1; TRBD2 aligns across 9 bases. The ends lost 0 bases at V and 9 bases at J; junction bases unmatched: 6. CDR1 DFQATT and CDR2 SNEGSKA come from the germline V gene (reference sequence). The CDR3 has 14 amino acids. The CDR3: CSARDPRTSVEQFF. In DNA form, the CDR3 reads TGCAGTGCTAGAGACCCCAGGACTAGCGTTGAGCAGTTCTTC.

This clonotype was detected ten times or more. The chain uses TRBV20-1 and TRBJ1-1; TRBD1 aligns across 8 bases. The V and J ends lost 3 bases and 5 bases, in that order; junction bases with no gene match: 5. The CDR3 extends over 13 amino acids. Germline V gene lookup returns CDR1 DFQATT and CDR2 SNEGSKA (reference sequence). The CDR3, as DNA: TGCAGTGCTAGGGACAGGGACTTAACTGAAGCTTTCTTT. This gives the protein CSARDRDLTEAFF.

This clonotype appeared many times. This chain links TRBV20-1 with TRBJ1-1; 9 bases match TRBD1. The germline CDR1 and CDR2 sequences are DFQATT and SNEGSKA (reference sequence). This CDR3 comprises 15 residues. V gave up 6 bases and J gave up 1 base; unmatched junction bases: 9. The CDR3 bases are TGCAGTGCCCGCAAAACAGGGGGCGCGAACACTGAAGCTTTCTTT. Translating gives CSARKTGGANTEAFF.

This clonotype was seen many times. The chain employs TRBV29-1 and TRBJ1-4, with TRBD1 matching over 10 bases. J lost 5 bases, V lost 6 bases, and 3 bases had no gene match. Germline values: CDR1 SQVTM, CDR2 ANQGSEA. The CDR3 has 13 residues. Here the CDR3 DNA reads TGCAGCGTGACAGGGGGCTCGAATGAAAAACTGTTTTTT. This encodes CSVTGGSNEKLFF.

This clonotype was seen ten or more times. The V call is TRBV15, the J call TRBJ1-6, with no clear D. The V gene's germline CDR1 is LNHNV and CDR2 YYDKDF (reference sequence). Deletions cut 4 bases from V and 7 bases from J, with 5 bases between. The CDR3 contains 12 residues. This chain's CDR3 is CATSMRNSPLHF. CDR3 DNA: TGTGCCACCAGCATGCGCAATTCACCCCTCCACTTT.

This clonotype was observed at least ten times. The genes are TRBV12-3 or TRBV12-4 and TRBJ1-2; D not resolved. This CDR3 is built from 15 residues. V dropped 5 bases and J dropped 6 bases, with 19 bases sitting between them. The DNA of the CDR3 is TGTGCCAGCAGTCTTTTCGCAGGAGGGAAAGATGGCTACACCTTC. Residues: CASSLFAGGKDGYTF.

This clonotype appeared many times. The chain joins TRBV10-3 to TRBJ2-1, with 7 positions matching TRBD2. The trim removed 0 bases at V and 5 bases at J, leaving 7 bases unmatched. Looked up from germline, CDR1 is ENHRY and CDR2 is SYGVKD. The CDR3 sequence is 16 residues long. CDR3: CAISESMAGVNNEQFF. The DNA for the CDR3 is TGTGCCATCAGTGAGTCGATGGCGGGAGTAAACAATGAGCAGTTCTTC.

The table lists this clonotype with many counts. V gene TRBV11-2 combines with J gene TRBJ2-1, with 9 bases fitting TRBD1. CDR1 is SGHAT and CDR2 is FQNNGV in the germline V gene. The CDR3 is 15 residues long. J lost 4 bases, V lost 4 bases, and 5 bases had no gene match. CDR3 DNA: TGTGCCAGCAGCTCCCCGGGACAGGGATACAATGAGCAGTTCTTC. This sequence encodes CASSSPGQGYNEQFF.